This T cell receptor beta chain was sequenced for a study of T cell responses to AZD1222 COVID-19 vaccine (dated by TCRdb to 2020 to 2023). General notes on the study: AZD1222 recipients with second doses at about 4 weeks or about 12 weeks were pooled, because spike-specific TCR depth and breadth did not differ between schedules. Enrollment into the trials was organized by age into subgroups of 18-55, 56-69 and 70-plus years, and those subgroups contained 148, 28 and 57 TCR-sequenced participants, respectively. TCR sequencing was performed for some 250 trial participants, of whom some 200 were given two doses of AZD1222 and around 25 were given two doses of MenACWY control vaccine. Overall results and qualifications from the work: Reportedly, close to half of the unique spike-specific TCRs recognized epitopes lying outside the regions that are mutated in the B.1.351 and B.1.1.7 variants. Most participants were white British and females outnumbered males, and the authors suggested that clonal diversity may have been underestimated. Only 5 to 7 AZD1222 recipients were SARS-CoV-2 seropositive at baseline, limiting conclusions about previously exposed vaccinees. Because no samples from the day 14 peak response were available, repertoires could be characterized only after the peak T cell response. A significant rise in spike-specific TCR breadth and depth was observed after two AZD1222 doses relative to day 0 and relative to MenACWY recipients. The 56-69-year group was small, and its depth increase did not reach significance, likely because of low power. The whole spike protein was spanned by vaccine-associated CD4 TCRs, and dominant responses were seen in regions 160-218 and 743-854.

The CDR3 regions of human TCRbeta chains were subjected to immunosequencing. The study's processing was this. Repertoire TCRs were checked for matches against a reference library of SARS-CoV-2-specific TCRs that had been generated using the MIRA antigen-specificity platform. Breadth was defined as the fraction of unique TCRs that were SARS-CoV-2-associated. Depth was defined as the fraction of total T cells that were SARS-CoV-2-associated. Using the MIRA data, each spike-specific TCR was assigned both to the spike region to which the TCR was reactive and to a CD4 or CD8 class. Log10-transformed breadth and depth values were compared by one-way ANOVA with Sidak's multiple comparisons tests. This is the immuneACCESS table as TCRdb keeps it, with only in-frame sequences that have V and J called. A part of the clones is gone; compared with another copy, unresolved V genes explain less than half, and the rest is unexplained. V and J calls and clone size are given by that table; D and trimming were obtained from the DNA. This sample comprises 160,000 or so clones, less than 95% of them detected only once. Jointly, the top ten make up about 2% of the sample.

V is cut by 4 bases and J by 2 bases, and the space between the germline ends is 5 bases. The CDR3, from cysteine to phenylalanine, totals 12 residues. The DNA shown is the 36-base CDR3, in frame from base 1. The germline V gene gives CDR1 as SGHDN and CDR2 as FVKESK. On this clone itself: The specificity of this receptor is unknown. It has no much larger one-base neighbor in the sample; base qualities were not kept.

The time point label, as the study defines it: baseline before first vaccination. Vaccinee samples were obtained from the UK trials COV001 and COV002, which included a single-blind randomized controlled phase 2/3 trial of AZD1222 (ChAdOx1 nCoV-19) in healthy adults. For TCRbeta chain sequencing, PBMC samples from trial participants were taken at day 0 and at day 28 after the second dose. This clonotype originated in an adult in good health. Recombination linked TRBV14 to TRBJ1-2; confidence is insufficient to name the D gene. Source: peripheral blood, taken on day 0 of AZD1222 vaccination. The CDR3 region reads CASSRANYGYTF. The DNA is TGTGCCAGCAGCCGCGCCAACTATGGCTACACCTTC. Outside the CDR3, residues come from the reference TRBV14 and TRBJ1-2 proteins, so the full variable domain is: EAGVTQFPSHSVIEKGQTVTLRCDPISGHDNLYWYRRVMGKEIKFLLHFVKESKQDESGMPNNRFLAERTGGTYSTLKVQPAELEDSGVYFCASSRANYGYTFGSGTRLTVV.